These T cell receptor beta chains were read from a single sample in a study of blood T cell repertoires in COVID-19. The repertoire was sequenced with immunoSEQ multiplex PCR; TCRdb's copy has only in-frame clones and lacks some. The sample has 200,000 to 300,000 clones, 84% seen once; the top ten hold approximately 9%. The source material was peripheral blood. The receptors derive from a human donor in a cohort sampled during active COVID-19. Each CDR3 is given with its conserved first and last residue. Each record gives: clone size, D gene, J gene, V gene, CDR3 DNA, CDR3 protein. D genes are given only for firm matches. Part of the rows lack a size; the others show once, few, many or a class for expanded clones.

abundance: NA
d_gene: TRBD1
j_gene: TRBJ2-5
v_gene: TRBV5-1
CDR3nt: TGCGCCAGCAGCGAAGACAGGGGTTTCGGAGAGACCCAGTACTTC
CDR3aa: CASSEDRGFGETQYF

abundance: NA
d_gene: TRBD1
j_gene: TRBJ1-4
v_gene: TRBV7-9
CDR3nt: TGTGCCAGCAGCCCTACAGGGGATGAAAAACTGTTTTTT
CDR3aa: CASSPTGDEKLFF

abundance: NA
d_gene: TRBD2
j_gene: TRBJ2-6
v_gene: TRBV29-1
CDR3nt: TGCAGCGCCAGACTAGCGGGGATCTCTGGGGCCAACGTCCTGACTTTC
CDR3aa: CSARLAGISGANVLTF

abundance: NA
d_gene: TRBD2
j_gene: TRBJ2-3
v_gene: TRBV6-1
CDR3nt: TGTGCCAGCAATGAACAAACAGGGACTAGCGGATTGGATACGCAGTATTTT
CDR3aa: CASNEQTGTSGLDTQYF

abundance: few
d_gene: NA
j_gene: TRBJ1-2
v_gene: TRBV28
CDR3nt: TGTGCCAGCACCCCCGCCGGGAACTATGGCTACACCTTC
CDR3aa: CASTPAGNYGYTF

abundance: NA
d_gene: NA
j_gene: TRBJ1-2
v_gene: TRBV3-1/TRBV3-2
CDR3nt: TGTGCCAGCAGCCAAGAGGACAGACCACACTATGGCTACACCTTC
CDR3aa: CASSQEDRPHYGYTF

abundance: NA
d_gene: TRBD2
j_gene: TRBJ2-1
v_gene: TRBV19
CDR3nt: TGTGCCAGTACCTTGAGACTAGCGATCCACGATGAGCAGTTCTTC
CDR3aa: CASTLRLAIHDEQFF

abundance: NA
d_gene: TRBD1
j_gene: TRBJ1-2
v_gene: TRBV7-9
CDR3nt: TGTGCCAGCAGCCGCAGATCTGGGACAGGGGCTGGCTACACCTTC
CDR3aa: CASSRRSGTGAGYTF

abundance: NA
d_gene: TRBD1
j_gene: TRBJ1-4
v_gene: TRBV9
CDR3nt: TGTGCCAGCAGCCCCCGATACAGACAGGGTAGGGATGAAAAACTGTTTTTT
CDR3aa: CASSPRYRQGRDEKLFF

abundance: NA
d_gene: TRBD1
j_gene: TRBJ2-7
v_gene: TRBV6-2/TRBV6-3
CDR3nt: TGTGCCAGCAGTTACCCTACAACAGGGGCCCACGAGCAGTACTTC
CDR3aa: CASSYPTTGAHEQYF

abundance: NA
d_gene: TRBD1
j_gene: TRBJ1-2
v_gene: TRBV28
CDR3nt: TGTGCCAGCAGTTTGGGCCGGGACAGGGTTAGCTACACCTTC
CDR3aa: CASSLGRDRVSYTF

abundance: NA
d_gene: TRBD2
j_gene: TRBJ2-1
v_gene: TRBV19
CDR3nt: TGTGCCAGTAGTATACGGGGGGGTACCTACAATGAGCAGTTCTTC
CDR3aa: CASSIRGGTYNEQFF

abundance: once
d_gene: NA
j_gene: TRBJ2-3
v_gene: TRBV3-1/TRBV3-2
CDR3nt: TGTGCCAGCAGCCAAGTTCGGGGGAGAACAGATACGCAGTATTTT
CDR3aa: CASSQVRGRTDTQYF

abundance: NA
d_gene: NA
j_gene: TRBJ1-5
v_gene: TRBV12-5
CDR3nt: TGTGCTAGTGGTTTGGGGAACCCGGTCGGAGCCCAGCATTTT
CDR3aa: CASGLGNPVGAQHF

abundance: NA
d_gene: NA
j_gene: TRBJ1-2
v_gene: TRBV4-3
CDR3nt: TGCGCCAGCAGCCAAGATGGGACTCGCTATGGCTACACCTTC
CDR3aa: CASSQDGTRYGYTF

abundance: few
d_gene: NA
j_gene: TRBJ2-7
v_gene: TRBV7-2
CDR3nt: TGTGCCAGCAGCTTAGTTTGGCAGGGGAACGAGCAGTACTTC
CDR3aa: CASSLVWQGNEQYF

abundance: NA
d_gene: NA
j_gene: TRBJ1-1
v_gene: TRBV2
CDR3nt: TGTGCCAGCAGTGGCCGACAGCTCATGAACACTGAAGCTTTCTTT
CDR3aa: CASSGRQLMNTEAFF

abundance: NA
d_gene: TRBD2
j_gene: TRBJ2-1
v_gene: TRBV11-2
CDR3nt: TGTGCCAGCAGCCGGTGGACTAGCGGGAATGAGCAGTTCTTC
CDR3aa: CASSRWTSGNEQFF

abundance: many
d_gene: NA
j_gene: TRBJ2-7
v_gene: TRBV4-3
CDR3nt: TGCGCCAGCAGCCAAGTCCCGGGGAGCTCCTACGAGCAGTACTTC
CDR3aa: CASSQVPGSSYEQYF

abundance: NA
d_gene: TRBD1
j_gene: TRBJ2-7
v_gene: TRBV5-1
CDR3nt: TGCGCCAGCAGCCCAAACGCCGGGACAGGGGGCTACGAGCAGTACTTC
CDR3aa: CASSPNAGTGGYEQYF

abundance: NA
d_gene: TRBD2
j_gene: TRBJ2-1
v_gene: TRBV28
CDR3nt: TGTGCCAGCAGGATGTGGGGACTAGCGTCGGATGAGCAGTTCTTC
CDR3aa: CASRMWGLASDEQFF

abundance: NA
d_gene: TRBD2
j_gene: TRBJ2-1
v_gene: TRBV5-1
CDR3nt: TGCGCCAGCAGCTTAAGCGGGAGCCACAATGAGCAGTTCTTC
CDR3aa: CASSLSGSHNEQFF

abundance: NA
d_gene: TRBD2
j_gene: TRBJ2-2
v_gene: TRBV28
CDR3nt: TGTGCCAGCAGCCAGCGGGGGATGGGCGGGGAGCTGTTTTTT
CDR3aa: CASSQRGMGGELFF

abundance: NA
d_gene: NA
j_gene: TRBJ2-7
v_gene: TRBV5-1
CDR3nt: TGCGCCAGCAGCGTCTCTCGGGGGACCAACTACGAGCAGTACTTC
CDR3aa: CASSVSRGTNYEQYF

abundance: NA
d_gene: TRBD1
j_gene: TRBJ2-3
v_gene: TRBV27
CDR3nt: TGTGCCAGCAGTTTTGGCGGGACAGGGGGCCTTCATACGCAGTATTTT
CDR3aa: CASSFGGTGGLHTQYF

abundance: once
d_gene: NA
j_gene: TRBJ1-2
v_gene: TRBV4-1
CDR3nt: TGCGCCAGCAGCCAAGAAGAGGGACTTTACTCTGGCTACACCTTC
CDR3aa: CASSQEEGLYSGYTF

abundance: NA
d_gene: TRBD2
j_gene: TRBJ2-5
v_gene: TRBV3-1/TRBV3-2
CDR3nt: TGTGCCAGCAGCCAAGATTTGCTAGCGGGAGAGACCCAGTACTTC
CDR3aa: CASSQDLLAGETQYF

abundance: NA
d_gene: NA
j_gene: TRBJ2-2
v_gene: TRBV19
CDR3nt: TGTGCCAGTACCCTGACCGGGGAGCTGTTTTTT
CDR3aa: CASTLTGELFF

abundance: NA
d_gene: NA
j_gene: TRBJ1-1
v_gene: TRBV7-2
CDR3nt: TGTGCCAGCAGCTTAGCGCACCATAATACAGGGTGGTACACTGAAGCTTTCTTT
CDR3aa: CASSLAHHNTGWYTEAFF

abundance: NA
d_gene: TRBD2
j_gene: TRBJ2-2
v_gene: TRBV5-1
CDR3nt: TGCGCCAGCAGCTTCGGGGGGATTCGGAACACCGGGGAGCTGTTTTTT
CDR3aa: CASSFGGIRNTGELFF

abundance: few
d_gene: NA
j_gene: TRBJ2-2
v_gene: TRBV12-3/TRBV12-4
CDR3nt: TGTGCCAGCAGTTTAAGGCGGACAGGGGAGCTGTTTTTT
CDR3aa: CASSLRRTGELFF

abundance: NA
d_gene: NA
j_gene: TRBJ1-1
v_gene: TRBV6-5
CDR3nt: TGTGCCAGCAGAAGGACAGCCGGGAACACTGAAGCTTTCTTT
CDR3aa: CASRRTAGNTEAFF

abundance: NA
d_gene: TRBD2
j_gene: TRBJ2-7
v_gene: TRBV5-1
CDR3nt: TGCGCCAGCAGCCAGGGACTAGCGGGGGTTAGCTCCTACGAGCAGTACTTC
CDR3aa: CASSQGLAGVSSYEQYF

abundance: once
d_gene: NA
j_gene: TRBJ1-3
v_gene: TRBV5-6
CDR3nt: TGTGCCAGCAGCGTTGGATCCGGACAGCGATTTGGAAACACCATATATTTT
CDR3aa: CASSVGSGQRFGNTIYF

abundance: NA
d_gene: TRBD1
j_gene: TRBJ2-7
v_gene: TRBV5-1
CDR3nt: TGCGCCAGCAGCTTTACAGGGGACGAGCAGTACTTC
CDR3aa: CASSFTGDEQYF

abundance: NA
d_gene: NA
j_gene: TRBJ2-7
v_gene: TRBV7-8
CDR3nt: TGTGCCAGCAGCTTAGCGGGAGCCGGCCTAGAGCAGTACTTC
CDR3aa: CASSLAGAGLEQYF

abundance: NA
d_gene: NA
j_gene: TRBJ2-1
v_gene: TRBV9
CDR3nt: TGTGCCAGCAGCCCTTATATAAACAATGAGCAGTTCTTC
CDR3aa: CASSPYINNEQFF

abundance: NA
d_gene: NA
j_gene: TRBJ2-7
v_gene: TRBV18
CDR3nt: TGTGCCAGCTCATCTGGACAGTCCTACGAGCAGTACTTC
CDR3aa: CASSSGQSYEQYF

abundance: NA
d_gene: TRBD2
j_gene: TRBJ2-5
v_gene: TRBV28
CDR3nt: TGTGCCAGCAGTTTAGGAACTAGCGGGGGGCCCTTGGGGGAGACCCAGTACTTC
CDR3aa: CASSLGTSGGPLGETQYF

abundance: NA
d_gene: NA
j_gene: TRBJ2-2
v_gene: TRBV4-2
CDR3nt: TGTGCCAGCAGCCAGGCATTGCGGATCAAGGCCGGGGAGCTGTTTTTT
CDR3aa: CASSQALRIKAGELFF

abundance: NA
d_gene: NA
j_gene: TRBJ2-2
v_gene: TRBV19
CDR3nt: TGTGCCAGTGGCAGGGGAGAGGCCGGGGAGCTGTTTTTT
CDR3aa: CASGRGEAGELFF

abundance: NA
d_gene: TRBD1
j_gene: TRBJ2-1
v_gene: TRBV6-2/TRBV6-3
CDR3nt: TGTGCCAGCAGTTCAGGGGGCGAGGGCTACAATGAGCAGTTCTTC
CDR3aa: CASSSGGEGYNEQFF

abundance: NA
d_gene: NA
j_gene: TRBJ1-1
v_gene: TRBV18
CDR3nt: TGTGCCAGCTCACCAAGCCCGAACACTGAAGCTTTCTTT
CDR3aa: CASSPSPNTEAFF

abundance: NA
d_gene: TRBD2
j_gene: TRBJ2-1
v_gene: TRBV5-1
CDR3nt: TGCGCCAGCAGCGGCGGGGGACTAGCGGGCAACTCCTACAATGAGCAGTTCTTC
CDR3aa: CASSGGGLAGNSYNEQFF

abundance: NA
d_gene: TRBD1
j_gene: TRBJ1-2
v_gene: TRBV4-2
CDR3nt: TGTGCCAGCAGCCACGATACAGGGGGCGATGGCTACACCTTC
CDR3aa: CASSHDTGGDGYTF

abundance: NA
d_gene: NA
j_gene: TRBJ1-4
v_gene: TRBV2
CDR3nt: TGTGCCAGCAGTGAAGAGTGGGTGACTGCAAAACTGTTTTTT
CDR3aa: CASSEEWVTAKLFF

abundance: NA
d_gene: TRBD2
j_gene: TRBJ2-3
v_gene: TRBV4-3
CDR3nt: TGCGCCAGCAGCCCAGGATGGGGACTGGCGGGGGGACCCACAGATACGCAGTATTTT
CDR3aa: CASSPGWGLAGGPTDTQYF

abundance: NA
d_gene: NA
j_gene: TRBJ2-5
v_gene: TRBV7-8
CDR3nt: TGTGCCAGCAGACTAATTTTAGCGAGATCGGGGGAGACCCAGTACTTC
CDR3aa: CASRLILARSGETQYF

abundance: NA
d_gene: NA
j_gene: TRBJ2-1
v_gene: TRBV5-1
CDR3nt: TGCGCCAGGTCCGGGGGAGCCTACAATGAGCAGTTCTTC
CDR3aa: CARSGGAYNEQFF

abundance: NA
d_gene: TRBD1
j_gene: TRBJ1-1
v_gene: TRBV19
CDR3nt: TGTGCCAGTAGTGTGTGGGGACAGGTGAACACTGAAGCTTTCTTT
CDR3aa: CASSVWGQVNTEAFF

abundance: NA
d_gene: NA
j_gene: TRBJ1-2
v_gene: TRBV21-1
CDR3nt: TGTGCCAGCAGCCCGACGGGTAAGCCTAACTATGGCTACACCTTC
CDR3aa: CASSPTGKPNYGYTF

abundance: NA
d_gene: TRBD1
j_gene: TRBJ2-2
v_gene: TRBV28
CDR3nt: TGTGCCAGCAGTCCCGGAAGCGGACAGGGATTGCCCGGGGAGCTGTTTTTT
CDR3aa: CASSPGSGQGLPGELFF

abundance: NA
d_gene: NA
j_gene: TRBJ2-1
v_gene: TRBV2
CDR3nt: TGTGCCAGCAGTGAACTAGTCTATGAGCAGTTCTTC
CDR3aa: CASSELVYEQFF

abundance: NA
d_gene: TRBD2
j_gene: TRBJ2-1
v_gene: TRBV6-2/TRBV6-3
CDR3nt: TGTGCCAGCAGTTACTCGTTTGGCCAGACTAGCGGGAATGAGCAGTTCTTC
CDR3aa: CASSYSFGQTSGNEQFF